This T cell receptor (beta chain) came from a study of blood T cell repertoires in COVID-19 (dated by TCRdb to 2018 to 2021). Some background on the complete study: Samples covering the acute and convalescent phases of COVID-19 were provided by collaborators in the United States, Italy and Spain. The repertoires were made available in a free public database intended to serve as a resource for research on the immune response to SARS-CoV-2. The samples were drawn from the first 160 participants of the ongoing ImmuneRACE study and from 950 to 1,500 subjects provided by 6 global collaborators. Nearly every sample came with metadata listing a de-identified subject ID, COVID-19 status, age in years and sex. Where available, HLA class I and class II types were taken from metadata supplied by the sample provider and were not determined by assay-based typing. Deeply sampled blood TCRbeta repertoires from subjects exposed to, actively infected with, or recovered from COVID-19 were included in the dataset. The material from the prospective study consisted of cDNA or gDNA derived from T cells, B-cell-depleted T cells, or PBMCs. The research as a whole found: How much clinical and demographic metadata was included differed by source and by participant, and the metadata was provided uncurated.

On this clone itself: The antigen it recognizes is unknown. No much larger clonotype is one base removed from it; base qualities were not supplied.

Participants in the prospective study were aged about 18 to 90 years, lived in some 24 United States geographic areas, and enrolled through a virtual design. Cohort assignment in the prospective study relied on participant-reported clinical history from a screening survey and a study questionnaire. Recovered participants in ImmuneRACE Cohort 3 were defined by two consecutive negative NP/OP PCR tests, clearance by a healthcare professional, or resolution of symptoms. Each participant in the prospective study had whole blood, serum and a nasopharyngeal or oropharyngeal swab collected by mobile phlebotomists. Over an approximately 2-month period, participants in the prospective study had the option of providing additional blood draws and questionnaires. Before DNA extraction, prospective study blood samples were shipped either frozen or at room temperature. TCRbeta CDR3 regions were amplified from genomic DNA using the immunoSEQ Assay, a bias-controlled multiplex PCR. Turning to the authors' computational methods: The number of nucleated cells in each sample was estimated by amplification of reference gene primers within the assay. To quantify the absolute abundance of each unique TCRbeta CDR3 rearrangement, sequence reads were collapsed and filtered. For each sample, productive Simpson clonality was calculated as the square root of Simpson's diversity index over productive rearrangements. TCRdb stores this immuneACCESS table with in-frame sequences only. Part of the clones is absent; in the studies checked, under half of the shortfall reflects unresolved V genes, and no reason is known for the rest. Clone size and the V and J calls come from that table; the DNA yielded D and trimming. Within this sample are roughly 290,000 clones, with around 85% of them counted one time only. Roughly 4% of the sample belongs to the ten largest clones.

V trim: 8 bases; J trim: 1 base; unmatched bases: 2. Sequences MNHEY (CDR1) and SVGAGI (CDR2) are obtained from the germline V gene. From the cysteine through the phenylalanine, the CDR3 covers 13 amino acids. CDR3 DNA only is kept here, 39 bases in frame from base 1. The sequence was obtained from a young woman who had recovered from COVID-19. Source material: PBMCs or T cells enriched from blood (not recorded which). This chain is built from TRBV6-5 and TRBJ1-3; 7 bases in the junction line up with TRBD1. The nucleotides are TGTGCCAGCTCGACAGGGTCTGGAAACACCATATATTTT. Translation gives CASSTGSGNTIYF.